This T cell receptor beta chain appears in the sequencing data of a study of blood T cell repertoires in COVID-19. Assay used: immunoSEQ multiplex PCR; TCRdb lists only in-frame clones, some missing. There are 60,000 to 80,000 clones in the sample; roughly 92% occur only once, and 5% to 6% lies in the top ten. This CDR3 region has 17 residues. With 3 bases clipped from V and 4 bases from J, the junction kept 10 bases outside the gene matches. Germline V gives CDR1 KGHSH, CDR2 LQKENI. The sequence derives from a human donor in a cohort sampled during active COVID-19. This chain uses TRBV18 with TRBJ2-1; TRBD2 aligns across 9 bases. The sample was peripheral blood. CDR3 bases: TGTGCCAGCTCACCGTATAACCTAGCGGGAAGTTACAATGAGCAGTTCTTC. The encoded protein is CASSPYNLAGSYNEQFF.